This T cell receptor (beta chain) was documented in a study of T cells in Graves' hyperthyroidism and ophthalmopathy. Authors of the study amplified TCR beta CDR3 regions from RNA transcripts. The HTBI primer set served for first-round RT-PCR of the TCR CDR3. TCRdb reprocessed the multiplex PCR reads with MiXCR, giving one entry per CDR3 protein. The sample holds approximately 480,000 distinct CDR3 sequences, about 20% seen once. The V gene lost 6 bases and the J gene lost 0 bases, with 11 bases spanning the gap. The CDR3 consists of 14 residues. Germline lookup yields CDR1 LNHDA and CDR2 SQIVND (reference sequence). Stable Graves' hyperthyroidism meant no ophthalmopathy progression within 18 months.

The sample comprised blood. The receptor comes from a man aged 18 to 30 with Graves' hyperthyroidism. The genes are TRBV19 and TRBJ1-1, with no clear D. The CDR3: CASRKTILNTEAFF. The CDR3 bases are TGTGCCAGTAGGAAGACAATTTTGAACACTGAAGCTTTCTTT.